These 27 T cell receptor beta chains share one sample of origin, sequenced in a study of a mutant IDH1 vaccine in newly diagnosed glioma. Assay used: immunoSEQ multiplex PCR; TCRdb lists only in-frame clones, some missing. This table has 30,000 to 40,000 clones, about three quarters appearing once. Indicated time point: baseline, week 1 (first vaccination visit). The sample's treatment: pre-vaccination baseline after standard-of-care therapy. Sequencing used peripheral blood mononuclear cells (PBMCs), obtained from a glioma patient treated with radiotherapy, temozolomide or both. These receptors came from a man aged 45-65 years with glioma. Some clones in this sample may be carry-over from other donors' samples.

The V gene is TRBV27, the J gene TRBJ1-5; 9 nucleotides match TRBD1. Germline CDR1 MNHEY, CDR2 SMNVEV (reference sequence). The V and J ends lost 6 bases and 5 bases, in that order; junction bases with no gene match: 5. CDR3 length: 14 residues. CDR3 in DNA: TGTGCCAGCAGCGCCGGGACAGGGTATCAGCCCCAGCATTTT. This encodes CASSAGTGYQPQHF.

V is TRBV5-8 and J is TRBJ1-2; D possibly corresponds to TRBD1 (5 bases). The CDR3 runs to 13 residues. Germline lookup yields CDR1 SGHTS and CDR2 YDEGEE. Trimming shortened V by 2 bases and J by 4 bases, and 9 bases separated the two germline ends. This CDR3 reads CASSLEDIYGYTF. The CDR3 DNA sequence: TGTGCCAGCAGCTTAGAGGACATCTATGGCTACACCTTC.

V and J are TRBV29-1 and TRBJ2-1; perhaps TRBD1 as D (5 bases). CDR1 and CDR2 from the germline V gene are SQVTM and ANQGSEA. This CDR3 has 12 amino acids. Trimming took 1 base from V and 10 from J, leaving 11 bases between them. DNA of the CDR3: TGCAGCGTTGAAGGGCAGGGCTACGAGCAGTTCTTC. It specifies CSVEGQGYEQFF.

V and J are TRBV6-5 and TRBJ2-7, with D perhaps given as TRBD1 or TRBD2 (5 bases each). Per germline, CDR1 MNHEY and CDR2 SVGAGI. This CDR3 is 14 amino acids long. With 0 bases removed from V and 6 bases from J, the gap between germline ends came to 12 bases. This CDR3 reads CASSYSTGQGEQYF. The CDR3 DNA sequence: TGTGCCAGCAGTTACTCTACGGGGCAAGGCGAGCAGTACTTC.

The chain has TRBV5-1 and TRBJ2-3, with D uncertain. V gave up 6 bases and J gave up 6 bases, with 11 bases separating them. Germline V gene sequence: CDR1 SGHRS, CDR2 YFSETQ. CDR3 length: 12 residues. The CDR3 here is CASTTAYDTQYF. CDR3 nucleotide sequence: TGCGCCAGCACCACAGCCTACGATACGCAGTATTTT. The whole variable domain, filled in from reference TRBV5-1 and TRBJ2-3, reads KAGVTQTPRYLIKTRGQQVTLSCSPISGHRSVSWYQQTPGQGLQFLFEYFSETQRNKGNFPGRFSGRQFSNSRSEMNVSTLELGDSALYLCASTTAYDTQYFGPGTRLTVL.

This rearrangement joins TRBV6-5 to TRBJ2-5; D is unclear. This CDR3 has 13 residues. Per germline, CDR1 MNHEY and CDR2 SVGAGI. The V end lost 8 bases, the J end lost 5 bases, and 15 bases lay between the germline ends. CDR3 DNA sequence: TGTGCCAGCCGCGAGGCGTGGTGGGAGACCCAGTACTTC. It specifies CASREAWWETQYF.

The chain links TRBV30 to TRBJ1-5, with D maybe TRBD1 (6 bases). Per germline, CDR1 GTSNPN and CDR2 SVGIG (reference sequence). Trimming took 0 bases from V and 5 from J, leaving 11 bases between them. The CDR3 extends over 14 amino acids. CDR3 DNA sequence: TGTGCCTGGAGTGTAAGGGGGGGCTATCAGCCCCAGCATTTT. As protein: CAWSVRGGYQPQHF.

The rearrangement links TRBV27 to TRBJ1-2; 10 bases fit TRBD1. The length of the CDR3 is 11 residues. Unmatched junction bases numbered 3, after V lost 10 bases and J lost 7 bases. Germline CDR1 reads MNHEY; CDR2 reads SMNVEV (reference sequence). The CDR3 loop reads CATWTGGGYTF. The CDR3 DNA follows: TGTGCCACATGGACAGGGGGTGGCTACACCTTC.

This chain links TRBV7-2 with TRBJ1-3; D is perhaps TRBD1 (6 bases). Germline CDR1 is SGHTA and CDR2 is FQGNSA. The CDR3 contains 16 residues. Trimming cost V 5 bases and J 3 bases, with 17 bases left between them. CDR3 in DNA: TGTGCCAGCAGCCGAGAGAACAGGGTATTTGGAAACACCATATATTTT. Its protein is CASSRENRVFGNTIYF.

This clone was seen a handful of times. This CDR3 is CASSPFRGNANSPLHF. The CDR3 DNA follows: TGTGCCAGCAGTCCATTCAGGGGGAACGCGAACTCACCCCTCCACTTT. The chain links TRBV27 to TRBJ1-6; 7 positions agree with TRBD1. The CDR3 is 16 residues long. The V segment lost 5 bases and the J segment 10 bases; nucleotides outside the gene matches: 14. The germline V gene has CDR1 MNHEY and CDR2 SMNVEV (reference sequence).

This rearrangement joins TRBV29-1 to TRBJ2-1, with TRBD2 matching over 7 bases. The V gene end was trimmed by 6 bases and the J gene end by 7 bases; junction bases not matched to a gene: 12. The CDR3 spans 14 residues. Germline values: CDR1 SQVTM, CDR2 ANQGSEA. This CDR3 is CSVGLARGGNEQFF. Here the CDR3 DNA reads TGCAGCGTGGGATTAGCGAGGGGAGGGAATGAGCAGTTCTTC.

The rearrangement joins TRBV19 to TRBJ1-2; no reliable D call. The ends were cut back, 5 bases at V and 6 bases at J, with 10 bases in the middle. The CDR3 has 12 amino acids. Per germline, CDR1 LNHDA and CDR2 SQIVND (reference sequence). The CDR3 spells CASSQQPHGYTF. CDR3 coding DNA: TGTGCCAGTAGTCAACAGCCCCATGGCTACACCTTC.

The rearrangement links TRBV9 to TRBJ1-5; D remains unclear. Germline loops: CDR1 SGDLS, CDR2 YYNGEE. This CDR3 is built from 13 residues. V was cut by 2 bases and J by 4 bases, with 7 bases left in between. CDR3 loop: CASSVTLNQPQHF. The DNA of the CDR3 is TGTGCCAGCAGCGTCACACTAAATCAGCCCCAGCATTTT. Using reference TRBV9 and TRBJ1-5 for the parts outside the CDR3, the full variable domain is DSGVTQTPKHLITATGQRVTLRCSPRSGDLSVYWYQQSLDQGLQFLIQYYNGEERAKGNILERFSAQQFPDLHSELNLSSLELGDSALYFCASSVTLNQPQHFGDGTRLSIL.

The J gene is TRBJ2-1, the V gene TRBV11-2; a weak D match, TRBD1 (6 bases). V dropped 5 bases and J dropped 2 bases, with 13 bases sitting between them. This CDR3 has 15 amino acids. Per the germline V gene, CDR1 is SGHAT and CDR2 is FQNNGV. CDR3: CASSRSRGTYNEQFF. The CDR3, as DNA: TGTGCCAGCAGCCGTTCCAGGGGTACCTACAATGAGCAGTTCTTC.

The V gene is TRBV6-5, the J gene TRBJ1-5; TRBD1 agrees at 7 bases. CDR1 is MNHEY and CDR2 is SVGAGI in the germline V gene. The CDR3 is 14 residues long. The ends lost 6 bases at V and 3 bases at J; junction bases unmatched: 5. CDR3 coding DNA: TGTGCCAGCAGGCCTGGGACAGCCAATCAGCCCCAGCATTTT. Protein sequence: CASRPGTANQPQHF.

The chain joins TRBV7-2 to TRBJ1-1, with a tentative D call TRBD1 (6 bases). Germline assignment: CDR1 SGHTA and CDR2 FQGNSA. V lost 5 bases to trimming and J lost 5 bases, with 15 bases between them. The CDR3 spans 14 residues. In DNA form, the CDR3 reads TGTGCCAGCAGCCCGTTGGGGGCGCAAACTGAAGCTTTCTTT. This sequence encodes CASSPLGAQTEAFF.

This clone was observed a few times. This sequence joins TRBV5-1 and TRBJ1-1; D is unclear. Germline V gene data show CDR1 as SGHRS and CDR2 as YFSETQ. The CDR3 runs to 13 residues. V lost 3 bases and J lost 7, with 13 bases in between. CDR3 nucleotide sequence: TGCGCCAGCAGCTATGAGGCCTCTCATGAAGCTTTCTTT. Protein: CASSYEASHEAFF.

The chain recombines TRBV7-9 with TRBJ2-2; 8 nucleotides agree with TRBD2. The trim removed 5 bases at V and 6 bases at J, leaving 5 bases unmatched. There are 14 residues in the CDR3. The germline V gene encodes CDR1 SEHNR and CDR2 FQNEAQ (reference sequence). The CDR3 region is CASSTAGVAGELFF. The CDR3 DNA sequence: TGTGCCAGCAGCACAGCGGGAGTGGCCGGGGAGCTGTTTTTT.

The chain carries TRBV2 and TRBJ1-5, with 7 bases aligning to TRBD1. V was pared by 6 bases and J by 7 bases, with 3 bases of the junction left unmatched. Germline V CDR1 and CDR2: SNHLY, FYNNEI. The CDR3 runs to 12 residues. CDR3 in DNA: TGTGCCAGCAGGACAGGGCGACAGCCCCAGCATTTT. It codes for CASRTGRQPQHF.

The chain employs TRBV19 and TRBJ2-7, with TRBD1 matching over 8 bases. The CDR3 contains 13 residues. With V trimmed by 5 bases and J by 4 bases, 4 bases remained unmatched. CDR1 and CDR2 (germline): LNHDA, SQIVND (reference sequence). In nucleotides, the CDR3 is TGTGCCAGTAGTGAGGGACAGGTGTACGAGCAGTACTTC. Its protein product is CASSEGQVYEQYF.

V and J are TRBV2 and TRBJ1-6; D is undetermined. Looked up from germline, CDR1 is SNHLY and CDR2 is FYNNEI. The CDR3 totals 14 residues. The V gene lost 8 bases and the J gene lost 5 bases, with 13 bases spanning the gap. The CDR3 protein is CASHQDRDNSPLHF. As DNA, the CDR3 is TGTGCCAGCCACCAGGACCGGGATAATTCACCCCTCCACTTT. Combining the CDR3 with reference TRBV2 and TRBJ1-6 gives the whole variable domain EPEVTQTPSHQVTQMGQEVILRCVPISNHLYFYWYRQILGQKVEFLVSFYNNEISEKSEIFDDQFSVERPDGSNFTLKIRSTKLEDSAMYFCASHQDRDNSPLHFGNGTRLTVT.

This chain connects TRBV2 to TRBJ1-5; 8 bases are a match to TRBD1. CDR3 size: 12 residues. The trim removed 8 bases at V and 8 bases at J, leaving 5 bases unmatched. Looked up from germline, CDR1 is SNHLY and CDR2 is FYNNEI. The CDR3 spells CASRQGQEPQHF. The CDR3 bases are TGTGCCAGCCGACAGGGGCAGGAGCCCCAGCATTTT.

This chain joins TRBV2 and TRBJ1-4; no reliable D call. The germline CDR1 and CDR2 sequences are SNHLY and FYNNEI. Trimming cost V 6 bases and J 8 bases, with 4 bases left between them. The CDR3 extends over 10 amino acids. CDR3 residues: CASRVEKLFF. Written as DNA, the CDR3 is TGTGCCAGCAGGGTGGAAAAACTGTTTTTT.

The chain uses TRBV21-1 and TRBJ1-1. TRBV21-1 has pseudogene status. This CDR3 is 14 amino acids long. CDR3 DNA: TGTGCCAGCAGCGGGTCGAAGGCGCTGGCTGAAGCTTTCTTT. Translation gives CASSGSKALAEAFF.

V usage is TRBV10-3 and J usage is TRBJ2-3; no definite D call. Per the germline V gene, CDR1 is ENHRY and CDR2 is SYGVKD. Trimming took 3 bases from V and 3 from J, leaving 1 base between them. This CDR3 region has 11 residues. CDR3 sequence reads: CAISETDTQYF. The CDR3 coding sequence is TGTGCCATCAGTGAAACAGATACGCAGTATTTT.

The rearrangement joins TRBV11-2 to TRBJ1-2; 8 bases fit TRBD1. The germline CDR1 and CDR2 sequences are SGHAT and FQNNGV. Losses at the gene ends were 5 bases for V and 2 bases for J; bases not matched to a gene: 4. CDR3 length: 14 amino acids. The CDR3 reads CASSRDRTNYGYTF. For the CDR3, the DNA is TGTGCCAGCAGCCGGGACAGGACCAACTATGGCTACACCTTC.

V usage is TRBV4-1 and J usage is TRBJ1-2; 8 bases agree with TRBD1. The germline V gene has CDR1 MGHRA and CDR2 YSYEKL. After removal of 1 base from V and 8 bases from J, the junction contained 9 bases not matched to a gene. The CDR3 length is 15 residues. Written as DNA, the CDR3 is TGCGCCAGCAGCCAAGGTCAGGACAGGGTTTACGGCTACACCTTC. This encodes CASSQGQDRVYGYTF.